One sample yielded the 9 T cell receptor beta chains listed below, sequenced in a study of blood T cell repertoires in COVID-19. Repertoires were generated with immunoSEQ multiplex PCR, while TCRdb's copy carries only in-frame clones and drops some. This sample has about 260,000 clones, with 87% found just once. Sequencing used peripheral blood. The receptors originated from a woman aged 50 to 65 with acute or convalescent COVID-19.

The rearrangement links TRBV15 to TRBJ1-5; 11 nucleotides match TRBD1. V trimming: 8 bases; J trimming: 6 bases; junction bases outside the gene matches: 12. The length of the CDR3 is 16 residues. CDR1 is LNHNV, CDR2 YYDKDF, per germline (reference sequence). For the CDR3, the DNA is TGTGCCACCGGCCGGGACAGGGGGTTAGGAAGTCAGCCCCAGCATTTT. Encoded protein: CATGRDRGLGSQPQHF.

There are a few counts of this clone. The chain links TRBV19 to TRBJ1-6, with 9 bases identical to TRBD1. V shed 1 base, J shed 9 bases, and the junction held 7 bases outside the gene matches. CDR3 length: 16 amino acids. Germline V gene data show CDR1 as LNHDA and CDR2 as SQIVND (reference sequence). Here the CDR3 DNA reads TGTGCCAGTAGTATAGCCGCGGGACAGGGTACTTCACCCCTCCACTTT. Protein product: CASSIAAGQGTSPLHF.

DNA for the CDR3: TGCGCCAGCAGCTTGGACCATTTAGCCTCTGGAAACACCATATATTTT. Translating it yields CASSLDHLASGNTIYF. This rearrangement joins TRBV5-1 to TRBJ1-3; D is undetermined. Germline V CDR1 and CDR2: SGHRS, YFSETQ. The CDR3 is made up of 16 amino acids. V dropped 0 bases and J dropped 0 bases, with 10 bases sitting between them.

This clone is a singleton in its sample. The chain employs TRBV5-1 and TRBJ2-3; 8 bases are shared with TRBD2. V lost 2 bases, J lost 2 bases, and 4 bases stayed unmatched. The CDR3 has 15 residues. Germline V CDR1 and CDR2: SGHRS, YFSETQ. In nucleotides, the CDR3 is TGCGCCAGCAGCTTAGGCGGGGGGTTCACAGATACGCAGTATTTT. Translated, it gives CASSLGGGFTDTQYF.

The chain recombines TRBV27 with TRBJ2-3, with 10 bases lining up with TRBD1. Looked up from germline, CDR1 is MNHEY and CDR2 is SMNVEV (reference sequence). The CDR3 extends over 15 amino acids. V dropped 8 bases and J dropped 0; count of bases not matched to a gene: 5. The CDR3 is CASGTGAYSTDTQYF. The CDR3 nucleotides are TGTGCCAGCGGGACAGGGGCCTATAGCACAGATACGCAGTATTTT.

The chain couples TRBV19 to TRBJ2-3; D not certain. Germline CDR1 and CDR2: LNHDA and SQIVND (reference sequence). The CDR3 loop spans 13 amino acids. The V and J ends lost 3 bases and 6 bases respectively, with 10 bases between them. The CDR3 loop reads CASSIPQVDTQYF. CDR3 DNA: TGTGCCAGTAGTATCCCCCAGGTGGATACGCAGTATTTT.

The CDR3 DNA reads as TGTGCCAGCAGCCCCATCCGGGACAGGGCCTACGAGCAGTACTTC. Residues: CASSPIRDRAYEQYF. The gene calls are TRBV5-5 and TRBJ2-7, with 9 positions matching TRBD1. V dropped 4 bases and J dropped 2; count of bases not matched to a gene: 7. The V gene's germline CDR1 is SGHKS and CDR2 YYEKEE (reference sequence). This CDR3 region has 15 residues.

This clone was counted a single time. The chain has TRBV6-2 or TRBV6-3 and TRBJ2-1, with 7 bases that match TRBD1. The CDR3 spans 15 residues. CDR1 MNHEY and CDR2 SVGEGT come from the germline V gene. V lost 2 bases to trimming and J lost 10 bases; unmatched junction nucleotides: 11. Written as DNA, the CDR3 is TGTGCCAGCAGTTACAGGACAGGAGGACATCAAGAGCAGTTCTTC. Its protein is CASSYRTGGHQEQFF.

The J gene is TRBJ2-7, the V gene TRBV10-1; 8 bases match TRBD1. Germline CDR1 is WNHNN and CDR2 is SYGVQD (reference sequence). Germline trimming cut 0 bases from V and 3 bases from J; bases unmatched to any gene: 7. The CDR3 spans 16 residues. As DNA, the CDR3 is TGCGCCAGCAGTGAGTCGAGGCGACAGGGGATCTACGAGCAGTACTTC. This gives the protein CASSESRRQGIYEQYF.